The T cell receptor (beta chain) described here comes from a study of cytomegalovirus exposure and HLA in healthy donors. The overall study: Among the 370 or so donors who were genotyped, about 84% fell in the genetic ancestry cluster that is associated with self-reported Caucasian donors. Whole-study results and caveats: The study reported that TCR beta sequences accurately predicted HLA-A and HLA-B alleles in most subjects. Published work reported that the classifier diagnosed cytomegalovirus status with high specificity and sensitivity. The authors assumed roughly uniform sequencing depth across donors for presence/absence analyses.

The CDR3 consists of 19 residues. V shed 0 bases, J shed 2 bases, and the junction held 12 bases outside the gene matches. The germline gives CDR1 LNHNV, CDR2 YYDKDF (reference sequence). The PCR ran on 60 Vbeta and 13 Jbeta primers. Measured with immunoSEQ multiplex PCR; TCRdb has only the in-frame clones, and not every one. This sample has about 130,000 clones, with over 70% found just once. Of note for this clone: Its antigen is not identified.

This receptor was obtained from a man aged 18 to 30 in good health and CMV-seropositive. Sample: PBMCs. The J gene is TRBJ2-1, the V gene TRBV15; TRBD2 matches 8 bases. CDR3 sequence: CATSRDHNTGTRTYNEQFF. The DNA for the CDR3 is TGTGCCACCAGCAGAGACCATAATACCGGGACTAGAACCTACAATGAGCAGTTCTTC.